These 11 T cell receptor beta chains came from one sample sequenced in a study of cytomegalovirus exposure and HLA in healthy donors. The PCR made use of 60 Vbeta and 13 Jbeta primers. Data came from immunoSEQ multiplex PCR; TCRdb stores just in-frame clones and leaves some out. The data hold 200,000 to 250,000 clones, with 85% to 90% observed a single time. The source material was PBMCs. The receptors stem from a young woman in good health and CMV-seronegative.

The chain links TRBV6-1 to TRBJ2-7, with 8 nucleotides matching TRBD1. Looked up from germline, CDR1 is MNHNS and CDR2 is SASEGT. The J segment lost 7 bases and the V segment lost 8 bases, leaving 10 bases of the junction unmatched. The CDR3 is 13 residues long. The DNA for the CDR3 is TGTGCCAGCGGACAGGGCCTTAGGGGAGAGCAGTACTTC. It yields the protein CASGQGLRGEQYF.

DNA of the CDR3: TGCGCCAGCAGCCAACAGGGGTATACGCAGTATTTT. This gives the protein CASSQQGYTQYF. The chain has TRBV4-1 and TRBJ2-3, with D perhaps matching TRBD1 (6 bases). Germline V CDR1 and CDR2: MGHRA, YSYEKL. The CDR3 consists of 12 residues. V lost 2 bases, J lost 7 bases, and 7 bases lay in between.

V gene TRBV10-2 combines with J gene TRBJ2-5; 7 bases map to TRBD2. Germline CDR1 WSHSY, CDR2 SAAADI. The CDR3 loop spans 12 amino acids. V was pared by 6 bases and J by 5 bases, with 3 bases of the junction left unmatched. CDR3 residues: CASSSGGETQYF. The CDR3 DNA follows: TGCGCCAGCAGCTCCGGGGGGGAGACCCAGTACTTC.

The rearrangement joins TRBV7-9 to TRBJ1-2; maybe TRBD1 (6 bases). Looked up from germline, CDR1 is SEHNR and CDR2 is FQNEAQ (reference sequence). The CDR3 has 18 residues. V was pared by 5 bases and J by 0 bases, with 22 bases between. CDR3 DNA sequence: TGTGCCAGCAGCCTCGAGACAGGATCCTTTATTTCTAACTATGGCTACACCTTC. Translating it yields CASSLETGSFISNYGYTF.

The chain employs TRBV25-1 and TRBJ2-2; TRBD1 is a possible D gene (6 bases). Germline CDR1 reads MGHDK; CDR2 reads SYGVNS. The CDR3 loop spans 14 amino acids. Trimming cost V 5 bases and J 4 bases, with 11 bases left between them. The CDR3 loop is CASSRQDATGELFF. CDR3 DNA sequence: TGTGCCAGCAGTAGACAGGACGCCACCGGGGAGCTGTTTTTT. Drawing the rest from reference TRBV25-1 and TRBJ2-2, the complete variable domain is EADIYQTPRYLVIGTGKKITLECSQTMGHDKMYWYQQDPGMELHLIHYSYGVNSTEKGDLSSESTVSRIRTEHFPLTLESARPSHTSQYLCASSRQDATGELFFGEGSRLTVL.

Only a few counts were recorded for this clone. The V and J genes are TRBV5-6 and TRBJ2-7, with D uncertain. This CDR3 has 13 residues. Germline V gene data show CDR1 as SGHDT and CDR2 as YYEEEE. V lost 5 bases, J lost 2 bases, and 11 bases lay in between. The CDR3 DNA sequence: TGTGCCAGCAGGAACTGGGCAGCCTACGAGCAGTACTTC. The encoded protein is CASRNWAAYEQYF.

This rearrangement joins TRBV9 to TRBJ1-2; D might be TRBD1 (5 bases). The CDR3 runs to 12 residues. Trimming took 3 bases from V and 8 from J, leaving 11 bases between them. CDR1 is SGDLS, CDR2 YYNGEE, per germline. CDR3 bases: TGTGCCAGCAGCGGGACACCCTGGGGCTACACCTTC. It is translated as CASSGTPWGYTF.

The rearrangement links TRBV2 to TRBJ2-7; tentative D call: TRBD1 (6 bases). V was clipped by 6 bases and J by 6 bases, with 15 bases between them. Germline assignment: CDR1 SNHLY and CDR2 FYNNEI. This CDR3 spans 13 amino acids. Written as DNA, the CDR3 is TGTGCCAGCAGAAACACAGGGAGAGGCGAGCAGTACTTC. It translates to CASRNTGRGEQYF.

The rearrangement uses TRBV5-6 and TRBJ2-7; 8 bases line up with TRBD2. Germline-derived CDR1 and CDR2 are SGHDT and YYEEEE. V lost 3 bases and J lost 2; bases outside the gene matches: 10. The CDR3 consists of 16 residues. The CDR3 region has the DNA TGTGCCAGCAGCTCGGGGAAGCGGGGGTTTACCTACGAGCAGTACTTC. It is translated as CASSSGKRGFTYEQYF.

The chain employs TRBV7-7 and TRBJ2-1, with TRBD2 matching 10 bases. The CDR3 has 15 amino acids. From germline, CDR1 is SSHAT and CDR2 FNYEAQ (reference sequence). V shed 3 bases, J shed 7 bases, and the junction held 6 bases outside the gene matches. CDR3 sequence: CASSFQLAGLNEQFF. The CDR3 coding sequence is TGTGCCAGCAGCTTTCAACTAGCGGGGCTTAATGAGCAGTTCTTC.

This clone was seen once. The V gene is TRBV4-1, the J gene TRBJ2-7; TRBD2 matches 8 bases. The CDR3 is 18 residues long. The ends lost 1 base at V and 1 base at J; junction bases unmatched: 12. Looked up from germline, CDR1 is MGHRA and CDR2 is YSYEKL. The CDR3 bases are TGCGCCAGCAGCCAAGGGAAAGGGGCGGGGGGAAGTTCCTACGAGCAGTACTTC. This gives the protein CASSQGKGAGGSSYEQYF.